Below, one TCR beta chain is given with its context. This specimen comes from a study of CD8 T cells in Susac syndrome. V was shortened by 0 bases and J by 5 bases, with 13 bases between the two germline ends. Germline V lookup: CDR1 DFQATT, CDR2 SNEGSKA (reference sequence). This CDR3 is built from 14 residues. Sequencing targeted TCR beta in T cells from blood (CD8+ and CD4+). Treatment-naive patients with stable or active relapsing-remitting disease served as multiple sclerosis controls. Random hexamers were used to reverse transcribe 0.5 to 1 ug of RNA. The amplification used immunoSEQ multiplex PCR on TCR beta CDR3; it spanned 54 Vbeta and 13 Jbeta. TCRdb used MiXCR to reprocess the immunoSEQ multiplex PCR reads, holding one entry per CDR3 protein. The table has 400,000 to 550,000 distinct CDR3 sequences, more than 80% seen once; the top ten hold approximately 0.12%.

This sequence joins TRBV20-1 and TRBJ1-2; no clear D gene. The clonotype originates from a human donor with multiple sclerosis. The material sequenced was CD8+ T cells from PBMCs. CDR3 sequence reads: CSARDRYKEYGYTF. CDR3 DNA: TGCAGTGCTAGAGATCGCTACAAGGAGTATGGCTACACCTTC.